This entry features one T cell receptor beta chain sequence. This sample was included in a study of sequential checkpoint blockade in melanoma. As to treatment: randomized to nivolumab then ipilimumab (arm A) or the reverse (arm B). CDR1 is LGHNA and CDR2 is YNFKEQ in the germline V gene. V lost 2 bases and J 1 base, leaving 6 bases between the germline ends. The CDR3 sequence is 14 residues long. Data came from immunoSEQ multiplex PCR; TCRdb stores just in-frame clones and leaves some out. The sample holds some 12,000 clones, roughly 85% seen once. The source of this sequence is a human donor with melanoma. The source material was CD8+ T cells sorted from blood (inferred from file names), sampled from a patient given nivolumab and ipilimumab in sequence. This chain connects TRBV4-2 to TRBJ2-1, with D possibly being TRBD2 (5 bases). CDR3 amino acids: CASSQSGSYNEQFF. The CDR3 nucleotides are TGTGCCAGCAGCCAATCGGGATCCTACAATGAGCAGTTCTTC.